The 9 T cell receptor beta chains given below trace back to one sample, sequenced in a study of blood T cells in healthy people across ages. With a J-beta primer mix and a sample-barcoded 5' primer, a second PCR ran about 7 to 11 cycles. TCRdb called the 5' RACE reads again in MiXCR, with one record for every CDR3 protein. Here the sample spans 650,000 to 950,000 distinct CDR3 sequences, 40% to 50% being singletons. Sequencing was carried out using blood. These receptors were obtained from a man aged 55 to 70 in good health.

The V call is TRBV24-1, the J call TRBJ1-5; D perhaps matches TRBD1 (5 bases). Germline loops: CDR1 KGHDR, CDR2 SFDVKD. Trimming took 7 bases from V and 0 from J, leaving 15 bases between them. The CDR3 runs 16 residues. Written as DNA, the CDR3 is TGTGCCACCAGCGATGGGTCGGGGGATAGCAATCAGCCCCAGCATTTT. This sequence encodes CATSDGSGDSNQPQHF.

The chain couples TRBV7-2 to TRBJ1-2; D is possibly TRBD1 (5 bases). Germline V CDR1 and CDR2: SGHTA, FQGNSA. This CDR3 has 16 amino acids. Between the trimmed V and J ends, which lost 2 bases and 4 bases, there was a span of 17 bases. CDR3: CASSLQGRERSYGYTF. Written as DNA, the CDR3 is TGTGCCAGCAGCTTACAGGGCAGGGAACGTAGCTATGGCTACACCTTC.

The V gene is TRBV3-1, the J gene TRBJ1-2, with 9 bases identical to TRBD1. CDR3 length: 15 residues. With 3 bases clipped from V and 8 bases from J, the junction kept 10 bases outside the gene matches. The V gene's germline CDR1 is LGHDT and CDR2 YNNKEL (reference sequence). The CDR3 spells CASSQQTGTGNGYTF. As DNA, the CDR3 is TGTGCCAGCAGCCAGCAAACCGGGACAGGGAACGGCTACACCTTC.

The chain joins TRBV4-3 to TRBJ1-6, with 7 bases matching TRBD1. CDR1 and CDR2 from the germline V gene are LGHNA and YSLEER. With 3 bases clipped from V and 7 bases from J, the junction kept 6 bases outside the gene matches. This CDR3 contains 15 residues. CDR3: CASSQDWDRNSPLHF. DNA of the CDR3: TGCGCCAGCAGCCAGGACTGGGACAGAAATTCACCCCTCCACTTT.

This clonotype was seen a handful of times. This chain links TRBV24-1 with TRBJ2-3, with 8 bases aligning to TRBD1. Germline CDR1 and CDR2: KGHDR and SFDVKD. V lost 5 bases and J lost 0; bases outside the gene matches: 12. The CDR3 length is 18 residues. The CDR3 spells CATSGQGARRGSTDTQYF. DNA for the CDR3: TGTGCCACCAGTGGGCAGGGGGCGCGCCGGGGCAGCACAGATACGCAGTATTTT.

This chain links TRBV6-5 with TRBJ2-7; 8 bases agree with TRBD1. The germline gives CDR1 MNHEY, CDR2 SVGAGI. The CDR3 runs to 15 residues. With V trimmed by 1 base and J by 2 bases, 4 bases remained unmatched. CDR3 nucleotide sequence: TGTGCCAGCAGTTACTGGGGGACAGGCGCCTACGAGCAGTACTTC. It yields the protein CASSYWGTGAYEQYF.

This chain links TRBV11-3 with TRBJ2-5; maybe TRBD1 (6 bases). Germline loops: CDR1 SGHNT, CDR2 YENEEA. V lost 5 bases and J 7 bases, leaving 11 bases between the germline ends. The CDR3 is 12 residues long. The CDR3 region has the DNA TGTGCCAGCAGCGGGGACACTCGGACCCAGTACTTC. This codes for CASSGDTRTQYF. Together with reference TRBV11-3 and TRBJ2-5, the CDR3 gives the full variable domain: EAGVVQSPRYKIIEKKQPVAFWCNPISGHNTLYWYLQNLGQGPELLIRYENEEAVDDSQLPKDRFSAERLKGVDSTLKIQPAELGDSAVYLCASSGDTRTQYFGPGTRLLVL.

V usage is TRBV5-5 and J usage is TRBJ2-5; 7 bases are shared with TRBD1. The trim removed 2 bases at V and 2 bases at J, leaving 6 bases unmatched. Germline V CDR1 and CDR2: SGHKS, YYEKEE (reference sequence). The CDR3 contains 15 residues. Here the CDR3 reads CASSLLMDRQETQYF. DNA for the CDR3: TGTGCCAGCAGCTTACTTATGGACAGGCAAGAGACCCAGTACTTC. Complete variable domain (other parts from reference TRBV5-5 and TRBJ2-5): DAGVTQSPTHLIKTRGQQVTLRCSPISGHKSVSWYQQVLGQGPQFIFQYYEKEERGRGNFPDRFSARQFPNYSSELNVNALLLGDSALYLCASSLLMDRQETQYFGPGTRLLVL.

This rearrangement joins TRBV21-1 to TRBJ2-7; TRBD1 is the table's D call, not checked against the DNA. TRBV21-1 counts as a pseudogene. This CDR3 comprises 13 residues. CDR3 DNA sequence: TGTGCCAGCAGCGTCGCGCCGCCTTACGAGCAGTACTTC. It specifies CASSVAPPYEQYF.